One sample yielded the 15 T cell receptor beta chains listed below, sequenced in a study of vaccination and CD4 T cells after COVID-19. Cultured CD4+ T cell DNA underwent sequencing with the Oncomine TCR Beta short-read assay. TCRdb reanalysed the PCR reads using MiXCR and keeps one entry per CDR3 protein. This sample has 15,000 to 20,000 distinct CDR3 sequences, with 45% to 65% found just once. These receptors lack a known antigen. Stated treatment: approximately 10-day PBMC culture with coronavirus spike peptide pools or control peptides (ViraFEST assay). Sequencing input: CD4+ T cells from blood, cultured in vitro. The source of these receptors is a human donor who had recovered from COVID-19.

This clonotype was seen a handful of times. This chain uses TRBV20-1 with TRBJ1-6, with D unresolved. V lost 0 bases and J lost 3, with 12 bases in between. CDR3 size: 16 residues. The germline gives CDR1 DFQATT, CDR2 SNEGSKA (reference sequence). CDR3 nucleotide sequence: TGCAGTGCTAGAGATAGGGCAGACTTCTATAATTCACCCCTCCACTTT. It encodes CSARDRADFYNSPLHF.

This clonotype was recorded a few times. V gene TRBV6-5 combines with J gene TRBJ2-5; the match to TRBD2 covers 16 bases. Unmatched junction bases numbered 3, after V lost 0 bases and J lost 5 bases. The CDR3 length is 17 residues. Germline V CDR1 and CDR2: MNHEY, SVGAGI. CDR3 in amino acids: CASSYSKGLAGGETQYF. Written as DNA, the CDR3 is TGTGCCAGCAGTTACTCGAAGGGACTAGCGGGAGGGGAGACCCAGTACTTC.

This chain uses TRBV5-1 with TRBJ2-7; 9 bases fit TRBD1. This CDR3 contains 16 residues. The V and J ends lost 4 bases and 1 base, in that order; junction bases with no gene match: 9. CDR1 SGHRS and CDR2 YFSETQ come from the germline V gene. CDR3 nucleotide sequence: TGCGCCAGCAGCCCAGGGTGGGGACAGGGATCCTACGAGCAGTACTTC. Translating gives CASSPGWGQGSYEQYF.

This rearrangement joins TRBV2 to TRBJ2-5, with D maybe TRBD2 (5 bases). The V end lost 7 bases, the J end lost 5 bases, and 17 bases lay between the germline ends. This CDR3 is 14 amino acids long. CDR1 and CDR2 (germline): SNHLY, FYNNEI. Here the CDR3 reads CASKATGGGETQYF. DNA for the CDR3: TGTGCCAGCAAGGCTACTGGCGGCGGGGAGACCCAGTACTTC.

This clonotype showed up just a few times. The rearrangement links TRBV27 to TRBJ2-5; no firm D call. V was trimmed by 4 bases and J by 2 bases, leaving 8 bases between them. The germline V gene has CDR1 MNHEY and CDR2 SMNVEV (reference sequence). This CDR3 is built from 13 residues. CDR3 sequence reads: CASSSQWQETQYF. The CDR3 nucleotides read TGTGCCAGCAGTTCCCAGTGGCAAGAGACCCAGTACTTC.

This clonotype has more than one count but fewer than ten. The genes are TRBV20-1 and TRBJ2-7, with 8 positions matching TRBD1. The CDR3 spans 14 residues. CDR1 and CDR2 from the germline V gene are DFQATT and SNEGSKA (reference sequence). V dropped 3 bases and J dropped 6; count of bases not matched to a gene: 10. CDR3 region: CSASLGTGGREQYF. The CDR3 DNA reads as TGCAGTGCTAGTTTGGGAACAGGGGGGCGCGAGCAGTACTTC.

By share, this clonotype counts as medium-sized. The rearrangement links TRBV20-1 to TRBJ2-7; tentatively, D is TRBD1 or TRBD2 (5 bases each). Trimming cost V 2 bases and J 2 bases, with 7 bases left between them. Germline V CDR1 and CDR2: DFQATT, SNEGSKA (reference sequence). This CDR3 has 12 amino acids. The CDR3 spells CSARRDPYEQYF. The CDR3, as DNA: TGCAGTGCTAGAAGGGACCCCTACGAGCAGTACTTC.

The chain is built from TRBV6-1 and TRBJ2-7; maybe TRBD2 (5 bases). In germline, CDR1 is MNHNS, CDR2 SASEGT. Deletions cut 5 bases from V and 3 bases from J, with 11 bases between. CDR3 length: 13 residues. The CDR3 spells CASSPGLNYEQYF. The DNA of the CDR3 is TGTGCCAGCAGTCCTGGACTCAACTACGAGCAGTACTTC.

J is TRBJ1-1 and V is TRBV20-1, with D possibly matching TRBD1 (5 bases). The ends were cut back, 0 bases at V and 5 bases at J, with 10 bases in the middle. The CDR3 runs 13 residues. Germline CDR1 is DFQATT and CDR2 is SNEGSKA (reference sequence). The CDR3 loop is CSAREPWGTEAFF. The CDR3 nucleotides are TGCAGTGCTAGAGAGCCCTGGGGGACTGAAGCTTTCTTT.

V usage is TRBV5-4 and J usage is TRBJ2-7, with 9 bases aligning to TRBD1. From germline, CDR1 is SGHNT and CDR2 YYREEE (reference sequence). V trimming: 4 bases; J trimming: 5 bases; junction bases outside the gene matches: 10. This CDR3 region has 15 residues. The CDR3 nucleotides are TGTGCCAGCAGCCCCGCCGGGACAGGGTTCCACGAGCAGTACTTC. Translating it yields CASSPAGTGFHEQYF.

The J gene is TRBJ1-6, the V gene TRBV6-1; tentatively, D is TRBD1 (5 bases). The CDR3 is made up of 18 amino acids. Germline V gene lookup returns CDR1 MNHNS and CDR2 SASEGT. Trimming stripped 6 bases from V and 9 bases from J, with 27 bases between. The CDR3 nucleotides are TGTGCCAGCAGCCCCAGCTACCGAGCAGGGAGGAAAGGTTCACCCCTCCACTTT. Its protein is CASSPSYRAGRKGSPLHF.

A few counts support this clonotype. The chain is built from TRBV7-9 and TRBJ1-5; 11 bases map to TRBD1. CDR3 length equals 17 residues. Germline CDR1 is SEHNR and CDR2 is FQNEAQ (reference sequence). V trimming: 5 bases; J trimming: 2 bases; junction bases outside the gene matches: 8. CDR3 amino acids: CASSPSPDRGRNQPQHF. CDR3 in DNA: TGTGCCAGCAGCCCATCTCCGGACAGGGGGCGCAATCAGCCCCAGCATTTT.

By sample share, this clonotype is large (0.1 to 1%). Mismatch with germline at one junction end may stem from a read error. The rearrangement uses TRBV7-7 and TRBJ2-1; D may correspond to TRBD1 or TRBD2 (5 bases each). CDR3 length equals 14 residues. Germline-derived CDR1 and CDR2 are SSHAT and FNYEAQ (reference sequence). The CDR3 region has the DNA TGTGCTAGCAGCTTAGGTGGGGGTTCGACAGAGCAGTTCTTC. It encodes CASSLGGGSTEQFF.

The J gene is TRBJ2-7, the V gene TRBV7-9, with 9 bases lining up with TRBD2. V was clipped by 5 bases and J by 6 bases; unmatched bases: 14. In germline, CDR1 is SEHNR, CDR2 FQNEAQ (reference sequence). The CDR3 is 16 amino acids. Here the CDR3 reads CASSLLWAGGPGEQYF. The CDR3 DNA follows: TGTGCCAGCAGCCTCCTTTGGGCGGGAGGGCCCGGCGAGCAGTACTTC.

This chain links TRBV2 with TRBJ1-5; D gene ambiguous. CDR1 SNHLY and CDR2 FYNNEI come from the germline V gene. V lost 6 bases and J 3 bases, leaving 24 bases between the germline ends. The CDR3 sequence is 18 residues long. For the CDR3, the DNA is TGTGCCAGCAGGGGAGATTTGGGTCCCCAGCACTTCAATCAGCCCCAGCATTTT. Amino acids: CASRGDLGPQHFNQPQHF.